The 20 T cell receptor beta chains in this list originate from one sample, sequenced in a study of blood T cell repertoires in COVID-19 (dated by TCRdb to the early 2020s). Libraries came from the immunoSEQ multiplex PCR assay. TCRdb limited this immuneACCESS table to in-frame rearrangements with V and J called. A share of clones is missing; checked studies link under half to unresolved V genes, and the rest is unexplained. This sample gives more than 200,000 clones in total; 70% to 90% of them show up just once. Of the sample, over 1.5% is held by the ten largest clones. Sequencing input: PBMCs or T cells enriched from blood (not recorded which). The receptor source for this set is a middle-aged man who had recovered from COVID-19.

The chain joins TRBV25-1 to TRBJ1-2, with TRBD1 as a possible D gene (5 bases). Trimming cost V 0 bases and J 8 bases, with 10 bases left between them. Germline values: CDR1 MGHDK, CDR2 SYGVNS. The CDR3 has 13 amino acids. CDR3 sequence: CASSEYSRGGYTF. For the CDR3, the DNA is TGTGCCAGCAGTGAATATTCTCGGGGGGGCTACACCTTC.

The rearrangement links TRBV3-1 (or the pseudogene TRBV3-2) to TRBJ2-3; D is unclear. CDR1 is LGHDT and CDR2 is YNNKEL in the germline V gene (reference sequence). V was cut by 0 bases and J by 4 bases, with 11 bases left in between. This CDR3 is built from 15 residues. As DNA, the CDR3 is TGTGCCAGCAGCCAAGATTCCTTTATCCCAGATACGCAGTATTTT. Its translation is CASSQDSFIPDTQYF.

This chain uses TRBV15 with TRBJ1-2, with 8 bases matching TRBD1. V lost 0 bases and J lost 7; bases outside the gene matches: 7. Germline V gene sequence: CDR1 LNHNV, CDR2 YYDKDF (reference sequence). The CDR3 runs 15 residues. Written as DNA, the CDR3 is TGTGCCACCAGCAGAGATAGGCTGGACAGGGCTGGCTACACCTTC. Residues: CATSRDRLDRAGYTF. Full variable domain (remainder filled in from reference TRBV15 and TRBJ1-2): DAMVIQNPRYQVTQFGKPVTLSCSQTLNHNVMYWYQQKSSQAPKLLFHYYDKDFNNEADTPDNFQSRRPNTSFCFLDIRSPGLGDTAMYLCATSRDRLDRAGYTFGSGTRLTVV.

This clone was observed once. The V call is TRBV30, the J call TRBJ2-3, with D tentatively TRBD1 (6 bases). Trimming shortened V by 5 bases and J by 6 bases, and 27 bases separated the two germline ends. The CDR3 runs 17 residues. Germline CDR1 reads GTSNPN; CDR2 reads SVGIG (reference sequence). This CDR3 reads CAWAGTPSRASSDTQYF. The CDR3, as DNA: TGTGCCTGGGCCGGGACACCCTCGAGAGCGAGCAGTGATACGCAGTATTTT.

The chain uses TRBV3-1 (or the pseudogene TRBV3-2) and TRBJ2-5; possible D gene TRBD2, 6 bases. V lost 0 bases to trimming and J lost 5 bases, with 13 bases between them. The germline V gene has CDR1 LGHDT and CDR2 YNNKEL (reference sequence). CDR3 length: 15 amino acids. CDR3 in DNA: TGTGCCAGCAGCCAAGAGCCAGGGAGGTCCGAGACCCAGTACTTC. It yields the protein CASSQEPGRSETQYF.

V and J are TRBV27 and TRBJ1-2; possible D gene TRBD1, 6 bases. Germline V gives CDR1 MNHEY, CDR2 SMNVEV (reference sequence). Trimming shortened V by 6 bases and J by 4 bases, and 9 bases separated the two germline ends. This CDR3 comprises 12 residues. As DNA, the CDR3 is TGTGCCAGCAGCCCCAGGGGCTATGGCTACACCTTC. Translation gives CASSPRGYGYTF.

Here the CDR3 DNA reads TGTGCCAGCAGTTTTGAGGGGGCCGGTGGAAACACCATATATTTT. Translating gives CASSFEGAGGNTIYF. J is TRBJ1-3 and V is TRBV28; 7 nucleotides agree with TRBD1. Per the germline V gene, CDR1 is MDHEN and CDR2 is SYDVKM. This CDR3 spans 15 amino acids. V shed 3 bases and J 3 bases; nucleotides not matched to a gene: 5.

V is TRBV5-6 and J is TRBJ2-1, with TRBD1 as a possible D gene (6 bases). The germline V and J ends were trimmed by 3 bases and 0 bases, with 13 bases remaining between them. The CDR3 is 16 amino acids. The germline CDR1 and CDR2 sequences are SGHDT and YYEEEE. DNA of the CDR3: TGTGCCAGCAGCTGGGGGCCGACTGCCTCCTACAATGAGCAGTTCTTC. It is translated as CASSWGPTASYNEQFF.

This clone appeared once. The chain joins TRBV29-1 to TRBJ1-5; 9 nucleotides align to TRBD1. The V gene end was trimmed by 2 bases and the J gene end by 2 bases; junction bases not matched to a gene: 1. Germline CDR1 and CDR2: SQVTM and ANQGSEA. The CDR3 totals 14 residues. For the CDR3, the DNA is TGCAGCGTTGAAACAGGGGGCGGCAATCAGCCCCAGCATTTT. Amino acid sequence: CSVETGGGNQPQHF.

This clone showed up just once. This chain joins TRBV7-8 and TRBJ1-6; TRBD1 matches at 11 bases. Per the germline V gene, CDR1 is SGHVS and CDR2 is FQNEAQ. The CDR3 is made up of 16 amino acids. V trimming: 5 bases; J trimming: 11 bases; junction bases outside the gene matches: 11. CDR3 bases: TGTGCCAGCAGCGATAGATTCGGACAGGGGGCTGCACCCCTCCACTTT. Translating gives CASSDRFGQGAAPLHF.

This chain uses TRBV27 with TRBJ2-2, with 10 bases matching TRBD2. The V segment lost 9 bases and the J segment 2 bases; nucleotides outside the gene matches: 3. Germline V CDR1 and CDR2: MNHEY, SMNVEV (reference sequence). This CDR3 is built from 14 residues. The CDR3, as DNA: TGTGCCAGTGCTAGCGGGGGTAACACCGGGGAGCTGTTTTTT. Protein: CASASGGNTGELFF.

The gene calls are TRBV7-2 and TRBJ2-4, with D perhaps TRBD2 (7 bases). The germline V and J ends were trimmed by 2 bases and 0 bases, with 11 bases remaining between them. The length of the CDR3 is 16 residues. Germline lookup yields CDR1 SGHTA and CDR2 FQGNSA. CDR3 nucleotide sequence: TGTGCCAGCAGCTTATTCGGGGGGCTAGCCAAAAACATTCAGTACTTC. Its protein product is CASSLFGGLAKNIQYF.

This chain links TRBV5-1 with TRBJ2-2; D may be TRBD2 (6 bases). From germline, CDR1 is SGHRS and CDR2 YFSETQ. V was cut by 4 bases and J by 0 bases, with 10 bases left in between. This CDR3 has 15 amino acids. The CDR3 bases are TGCGCCAGCAGCCAATTAGCGGCGAACACCGGGGAGCTGTTTTTT. This gives the protein CASSQLAANTGELFF.

This clone has only one observation. V is TRBV2 and J is TRBJ1-2, with a weak D call TRBD1 (6 bases). This CDR3 spans 14 amino acids. Germline V gives CDR1 SNHLY, CDR2 FYNNEI. The V end was cut by 7 bases, the J end by 0 bases, with 12 bases between. In nucleotides, the CDR3 is TGTGCCAGCACCCGCGACAGGTCTAACTATGGCTACACCTTC. It translates to CASTRDRSNYGYTF.

The rearrangement links TRBV29-1 to TRBJ2-5, with D uncertain. The CDR3 loop spans 16 amino acids. Per the germline V gene, CDR1 is SQVTM and CDR2 is ANQGSEA. V lost 6 bases, J lost 1 base, and 21 bases lay in between. The CDR3 is CSVQTGSAVFQETQYF. Written as DNA, the CDR3 is TGCAGCGTCCAGACTGGTTCGGCAGTCTTCCAAGAGACCCAGTACTTC.

The chain carries TRBV29-1 and TRBJ1-1; no reliable D call. Trimming stripped 2 bases from V and 11 bases from J, with 9 bases between. This CDR3 is built from 10 residues. In germline, CDR1 is SQVTM, CDR2 ANQGSEA. This chain's CDR3 is CSVETARAFF. The CDR3 coding sequence is TGCAGCGTTGAAACGGCTAGGGCTTTCTTT.

This clone occurred a few times. The chain is built from TRBV18 and TRBJ2-1, with D maybe TRBD1 (5 bases). The germline CDR1 and CDR2 sequences are KGHSH and LQKENI. This CDR3 contains 14 residues. Trimming removed 0 bases at V and 6 bases at J, with 9 bases between. In nucleotides, the CDR3 is TGTGCCAGCTCACCACCTTCAGGGTTCAATGAGCAGTTCTTC. Residues: CASSPPSGFNEQFF.

The chain combines TRBV5-4 with TRBJ2-7; TRBD2 matches 8 bases. Trimming cost V 4 bases and J 3 bases; bases outside gene matches: 9. This CDR3 spans 15 amino acids. Germline CDR1 reads SGHNT; CDR2 reads YYREEE (reference sequence). This CDR3 reads CASSGSSGRNYEQYF. CDR3 coding DNA: TGTGCCAGCAGCGGAAGCAGCGGGAGAAACTACGAGCAGTACTTC.

The chain couples TRBV7-2 to TRBJ2-1, with 7 bases aligning to TRBD2. The germline CDR1 and CDR2 sequences are SGHTA and FQGNSA. Losses at the gene ends were 3 bases for V and 6 bases for J; bases not matched to a gene: 2. This CDR3 is built from 13 residues. The CDR3 DNA follows: TGTGCCAGCAGCTTGAGCGGGGTCAATGAGCAGTTCTTC. Residues: CASSLSGVNEQFF.

The chain joins TRBV15 to TRBJ1-2; D remains ambiguous. The CDR3 sequence is 15 residues long. Germline CDR1 reads LNHNV; CDR2 reads YYDKDF (reference sequence). The germline V and J ends were trimmed by 0 bases and 0 bases, with 8 bases remaining between them. The DNA for the CDR3 is TGTGCCACCAGCAGAGATCAGGCAACTAACTATGGCTACACCTTC. Its protein product is CATSRDQATNYGYTF.